This T cell receptor (beta chain) was identified in a study of OX40 agonist ivuxolimab in advanced cancers. This CDR3 is built from 15 residues. J was trimmed by 3 bases and V by 5 bases; bases with no gene match: 9. CDR1 and CDR2 from the germline V gene are SEHNR and FQNEAQ (reference sequence). Assay: immunoSEQ multiplex PCR; the TCRdb copy retains only in-frame clones and omits some. This repertoire shows about 88,000 clones, approximately 85% found once; its top ten account for approximately 4.2%. Source: CD4+ or CD8+ T cells sorted from blood, taken in a trial of the OX40 agonist ivuxolimab. This clonotype originated in an adult with an advanced solid tumor such as melanoma, head and neck, liver or kidney cancer. V usage is TRBV7-9 and J usage is TRBJ2-7; 8 bases match TRBD2. The CDR3 nucleotides read TGTGCCAGCAGCCTCGGGGGGGTAGCGGTCTACGAGCAGTACTTC. It encodes CASSLGGVAVYEQYF.